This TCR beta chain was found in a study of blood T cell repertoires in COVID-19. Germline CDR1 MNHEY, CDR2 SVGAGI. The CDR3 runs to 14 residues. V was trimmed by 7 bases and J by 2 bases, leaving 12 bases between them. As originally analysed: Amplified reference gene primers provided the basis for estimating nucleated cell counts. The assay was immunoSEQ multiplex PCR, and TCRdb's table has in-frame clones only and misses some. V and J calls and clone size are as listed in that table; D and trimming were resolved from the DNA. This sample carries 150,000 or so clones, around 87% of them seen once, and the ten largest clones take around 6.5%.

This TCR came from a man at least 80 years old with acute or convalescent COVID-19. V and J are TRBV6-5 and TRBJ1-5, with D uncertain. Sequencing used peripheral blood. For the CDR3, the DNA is TGTGCCAGCATGGATAGTCGGGGCAATCAGCCCCAGCATTTT. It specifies CASMDSRGNQPQHF.